This T cell receptor beta chain was observed in a study of regulatory T cells in long-lasting Graves disease. Combining iRepertoire HTBI primers with Arm-PCR of CDR3 regions, the authors built TCR beta libraries. TCRdb used MiXCR to reprocess the multiplex PCR reads, holding one entry per CDR3 protein. The sample holds around 400,000 distinct CDR3 sequences; approximately 25% are singletons and the top ten take under 35%. A note on this clonotype: Its target is unknown.

The V gene lost 7 bases and the J gene lost 2 bases, with 8 bases spanning the gap. This CDR3 region has 12 residues. Germline assignment: CDR1 SQVTM and CDR2 ANQGSEA. Study outcomes and limitations: Persistent Graves' patients possessed reduced TCR diversity relative to recently diagnosed ones.

Described time point: persistent/refractory GD, antithyroid drugs over 5 years with positive TRAb. PBMC RNA was the source of the TCR library. Graves' disease diagnosis used American Thyroid Association guidelines. The TCR comes from a woman between 35 and 50 years old with Graves disease. The sample in question was peripheral blood mononuclear cells (PBMCs), obtained when the disease was refractory, from a patient treated with antithyroid drugs. V usage is TRBV29-1 and J usage is TRBJ2-2; D remains unclear. CDR3 amino acids: CSGAINTGELFF. CDR3 in DNA: TGCAGCGGCGCGATTAACACCGGGGAGCTGTTTTTT.